What follows are 30 T cell receptor beta chains derived from one specimen sequenced in a study of CD8+CD57+ T cells in acquired aplastic anemia. It was genomic DNA that served as the template for profiling TCR beta VDJ and CDR3. Using its own MiXCR run on the reads, TCRdb lists one record per CDR3 protein. The sample comprises 400,000 to 450,000 distinct CDR3 sequences, 55% to 75% of which are singletons, and approximately 3.8% rests with the top ten. What was sequenced was sorted CD4+, CD8+, or CD8+CD57+ T cells (not recorded which) from PBMCs. These receptors were obtained from a human donor in good health, serving as a control.

The CDR3 loop is CASSARRGSTSQQTQYF. CDR3 sequence (DNA): TGTGCCAGCAGCGCGAGGAGAGGCAGTACTTCACAACAGACCCAGTACTTC. This chain uses TRBV7-9 with TRBJ2-5; D is undetermined. This CDR3 comprises 17 residues. V lost 5 bases to trimming and J lost 6 bases, with 25 bases between them. Germline assignment: CDR1 SEHNR and CDR2 FQNEAQ (reference sequence). The whole variable domain, remainder taken from reference TRBV7-9 and TRBJ2-5, is DTGVSQNPRHKITKRGQNVTFRCDPISEHNRLYWYRQTLGQGPEFLTYFQNEAQLEKSRLLSDRFSAERPKGSFSTLEIQRTEQGDSAMYLCASSARRGSTSQQTQYFGPGTRLLVL.

Many counts were recorded for this clonotype. The CDR3 DNA reads TGTGCCAGCAGACCCGGGACAGGGGGAGTCAAGCAGTACTTC. Residues: CASRPGTGGVKQYF. J is TRBJ2-7 and V is TRBV6-6, with 11 nucleotides matching TRBD1. The germline gives CDR1 MNHNY, CDR2 SVGAGI (reference sequence). Trimming cost V 6 bases and J 8 bases; bases outside gene matches: 9. This CDR3 has 14 residues.

This clonotype was detected ten times or more. The junction shows a germline mismatch at one end, possibly a read error. The V and J genes are TRBV7-7 and TRBJ2-5, with D possibly TRBD2 on 5 matching bases. CDR1 is SSHAT, CDR2 FNYEAQ, per germline (reference sequence). The CDR3 has 13 residues. The CDR3 sequence: CASSQGLQETQYF. CDR3 nucleotides: TGTGCTAGCAGCCAAGGACTTCAAGAGACCCAGTACTTC.

This clonotype was recorded only once. A single base separates this from a much larger clone, so it may be a read error. The chain recombines TRBV6-5 with TRBJ1-4; tentative D call: TRBD1 (5 bases). CDR1 is MNHEY, CDR2 SVGAGI, per germline. The V end was cut by 6 bases, the J end by 12 bases, with 20 bases between. The CDR3 is 14 amino acids. CDR3 in amino acids: CASRHRDGFGELFF. CDR3 DNA sequence: TGTGCCAGCAGGCACCGGGACGGTTTTGGAGAACTGTTTTTT.

V is TRBV20-1 and J is TRBJ1-1, with TRBD1 identical over 7 bases. CDR1 DFQATT and CDR2 SNEGSKA come from the germline V gene (reference sequence). The CDR3 length is 14 residues. The V segment lost 6 bases and the J segment 6 bases; nucleotides outside the gene matches: 13. Here the CDR3 reads CSAPQTGPEAEAFF. The CDR3 DNA is TGCAGTGCGCCCCAGACAGGGCCTGAGGCTGAAGCTTTCTTT.

At least ten counts were recorded for this clonotype. The J gene is TRBJ1-1, the V gene TRBV20-1, with TRBD1 as a possible D gene (6 bases). V shed 0 bases and J shed 5 bases, with 13 bases lying between them. CDR3 length equals 14 residues. Germline lookup yields CDR1 DFQATT and CDR2 SNEGSKA (reference sequence). The CDR3 reads CSARDLQGGTEAFF. CDR3 nucleotides: TGCAGTGCTAGAGATCTACAGGGAGGGACTGAAGCTTTCTTT.

For this clonotype: This may come from a read error, since a much larger clone is one base off. The chain recombines TRBV30 with TRBJ1-5; 7 bases match TRBD1. The junction had 8 bases not matched to a gene; V was cut back by 5 bases and J by 4 bases. The CDR3 is 14 amino acids. CDR1 is GTSNPN and CDR2 is SVGIG in the germline V gene (reference sequence). The CDR3 bases are TGTGCCTGGGGTACCGGACAGGTTAATCAGCCCCAGCATTTT. This translates into CAWGTGQVNQPQHF.

This clonotype was detected ten times or more. The chain employs TRBV2 and TRBJ1-2, with no clear D. CDR1 is SNHLY, CDR2 FYNNEI, per germline. The CDR3 length is 12 residues. The germline V and J ends were trimmed by 1 base and 8 bases, with 8 bases remaining between them. CDR3 sequence: CASSEGAGGYTF. The CDR3, as DNA: TGTGCCAGCAGTGAAGGAGCGGGAGGCTACACCTTC.

The chain carries TRBV7-2 and TRBJ1-4; tentatively, D is TRBD1 (5 bases). V gave up 6 bases and J gave up 13 bases, with 24 bases separating them. The CDR3 length is 15 residues. The germline gives CDR1 SGHTA, CDR2 FQGNSA. CDR3 DNA: TGTGCCAGCAGGAGGAGGGCAGCAACGGGTCAGGGACTGTTTTTT. Its translation is CASRRRAATGQGLFF. The variable domain in full, with the rest retrieved from reference TRBV7-2 and TRBJ1-4, is GAGVSQSPSNKVTEKGKDVELRCDPISGHTALYWYRQSLGQGLEFLIYFQGNSAPDKSGLPSDRFSAERTGGSVSTLTIQRTQQEDSAVYLCASRRRAATGQGLFFGSGTQLSVL.

In this sample, this clonotype turned up once. The genes are TRBV5-1 and TRBJ2-2, with 7 bases lining up with TRBD2. V was clipped by 4 bases and J by 8 bases; unmatched bases: 8. The CDR3 runs 14 residues. In germline, CDR1 is SGHRS, CDR2 YFSETQ. The CDR3 loop reads CASSHYAGEGELFF. The CDR3 coding sequence is TGCGCCAGCAGCCATTATGCGGGGGAAGGGGAGCTGTTTTTT.

As concerns this clonotype: One end of the junction is discordant with germline, which a read error may explain. The rearrangement uses TRBV20-1 and TRBJ1-1; tentatively, D is TRBD1 (5 bases). CDR3 length equals 11 residues. Germline V gene lookup returns CDR1 DFQATT and CDR2 SNEGSKA (reference sequence). The CDR3 sequence is CSARDGAETLF. CDR3 coding DNA: TGCAGTGCTAGAGATGGGGCAGAGACCCTCTTT.

The chain recombines TRBV7-2 with TRBJ1-6, with no clear D. The V gene's germline CDR1 is SGHTA and CDR2 FQGNSA. The V end was cut by 0 bases, the J end by 4 bases, with 10 bases between. The CDR3 sequence is 16 residues long. CDR3 in DNA: TGTGCCAGCAGCTTAGCTGGGTCCCCTTATAATTCACCCCTCCACTTT. It specifies CASSLAGSPYNSPLHF.

As for this clonotype: One end of the junction fails to match germline, which may point to a read error. V is TRBV7-3 and J is TRBJ1-2, with unresolved D. The CDR3 consists of 14 residues. The germline V gene encodes CDR1 SGHTA and CDR2 FQGTGA. This CDR3 is CASSVEPAGKETQF. DNA for the CDR3: TGTGCCAGCAGCGTAGAGCCAGCGGGGAAAGAGACCCAGTTC.

This rearrangement joins TRBV15 to TRBJ1-1, with a weak D call TRBD1 (5 bases). V shed 4 bases and J shed 1 base, with 10 bases lying between them. Germline values: CDR1 LNHNV, CDR2 YYDKDF (reference sequence). The CDR3 has 14 amino acids. The DNA of the CDR3 is TGTGCCACCAGCATGGGACTGTCGAACACTGAAGCTTTCTTT. Its translation: CATSMGLSNTEAFF.

This clonotype has a count of ten or more. CDR3 coding DNA: TGCGCCAGCAGTCGGAGCGGGACAGGGAATGAAAAACTGTTTTTT. Translation: CASSRSGTGNEKLFF. This chain joins TRBV10-2 and TRBJ1-4; the match to TRBD1 covers 9 bases. Germline values: CDR1 WSHSY, CDR2 SAAADI. J gave up 5 bases and V 5 bases, and 6 bases lay outside the gene matches. CDR3 length equals 15 residues.

The chain is built from TRBV20-1 and TRBJ2-1; a possible D gene is TRBD1 (5 bases). Trimming left V 3 bases short and J 3 bases short, with 12 bases between. Germline CDR1 is DFQATT and CDR2 is SNEGSKA (reference sequence). This CDR3 is 14 amino acids long. CDR3 DNA sequence: TGCAGTGCTAGTCAGGGCCTTCGCTACAATGAGCAGTTCTTC. This sequence encodes CSASQGLRYNEQFF.

V is TRBV20-1 and J is TRBJ2-7; D gene ambiguous. The ends were cut back, 7 bases at V and 0 bases at J, with 13 bases in the middle. Germline V gene lookup returns CDR1 DFQATT and CDR2 SNEGSKA (reference sequence). CDR3 length: 13 residues. Here the CDR3 DNA reads TGCAGTGTTTTCCGCGGCTTCTCCTACGAGCAGTACTTC. Translating gives CSVFRGFSYEQYF.

This clonotype has more than one count but fewer than ten. J is TRBJ2-1 and V is TRBV7-2, with TRBD1 as a possible D gene (5 bases). The V gene's germline CDR1 is SGHTA and CDR2 FQGNSA. Trimming stripped 8 bases from V and 0 bases from J, with 11 bases between. The CDR3 loop spans 14 amino acids. CDR3 amino acids: CASVRDSSYNEQFF. The CDR3, as DNA: TGTGCCAGCGTCCGCGACAGCTCCTACAATGAGCAGTTCTTC.

The table lists this clonotype with many counts. V usage is TRBV2 and J usage is TRBJ1-1; D might be TRBD1 (5 bases). This CDR3 region has 13 residues. The germline CDR1 and CDR2 sequences are SNHLY and FYNNEI. V dropped 6 bases and J dropped 1 base, with 9 bases sitting between them. This CDR3 is CASSSGENTEAFF. CDR3 bases: TGTGCCAGCAGCTCGGGGGAGAACACTGAAGCTTTCTTT.

V is TRBV20-1 and J is TRBJ1-1; D is ambiguous. Germline V gene data show CDR1 as DFQATT and CDR2 as SNEGSKA (reference sequence). This CDR3 is built from 13 residues. V was cut by 3 bases and J by 9 bases, with 17 bases left in between. The CDR3 reads CSARVPDRKKAFF. The CDR3 region has the DNA TGCAGTGCTAGGGTCCCAGATCGGAAGAAAGCTTTCTTT.

V usage is TRBV2 and J usage is TRBJ1-1; no definite D call. With 6 bases removed from V and 7 bases from J, the gap between germline ends came to 30 bases. The CDR3 spans 18 residues. Per the germline V gene, CDR1 is SNHLY and CDR2 is FYNNEI. DNA of the CDR3: TGTGCCAGCAGCGCTGTAGTAGGCACAGTGTCTGTTGGCAGTGAAGCTTTCTTT. Residues: CASSAVVGTVSVGSEAFF.

With regard to this clonotype: An end of the junction does not agree with germline; a read error may underlie this. This chain connects TRBV2 to TRBJ1-4; TRBD1 aligns across 7 bases. CDR3 length: 15 residues. Germline V gives CDR1 SNHLY, CDR2 FYNNEI. The CDR3 loop reads CASRPLQGFGEILFF. DNA for the CDR3: TGTGCCAGCAGGCCGCTACAGGGGTTTGGTGAAATACTGTTTTTT. The whole variable domain, remainder taken from reference TRBV2 and TRBJ1-4, is EPEVTQTPSHQVTQMGQEVILRCVPISNHLYFYWYRQILGQKVEFLVSFYNNEISEKSEIFDDQFSVERPDGSNFTLKIRSTKLEDSAMYFCASRPLQGFGEILFFGSGTQLSVL.

Concerning this clonotype itself: A much larger clonotype is one base distant, so this may be a read error. The V gene is TRBV30, the J gene TRBJ1-2; the D gene is possibly TRBD1 (5 bases). The CDR3 contains 14 residues. Germline-derived CDR1 and CDR2 are GTSNPN and SVGIG (reference sequence). The CDR3 DNA is TGTGCCCGGAGTTCGGGGGGTTCTAGCTATGGCTACACCTTC. Its translation: CARSSGGSSYGYTF.

This clonotype was recorded at least ten times. The chain couples TRBV2 to TRBJ1-2, with D possibly matching TRBD1 (5 bases). This CDR3 contains 14 residues. Germline V lookup: CDR1 SNHLY, CDR2 FYNNEI. V was cut by 6 bases and J by 4 bases, with 15 bases left in between. The DNA for the CDR3 is TGTGCCAGCAGCTATGACAGTTTCGGCTATGGCTACACCTTC. As protein: CASSYDSFGYGYTF.

In the case of this clonotype: It is unclear where the CDR3 begins or ends on the DNA, so no DNA is shown, and the CDR3 is as TCRdb lists it. This chain uses TRBV5-1 with TRBJ1-5; the table's D call, TRBD1, has no DNA check behind it. Counting both end residues, the CDR3 totals 12 amino acids. Per germline, CDR1 SGHRS and CDR2 YFSETQ. The CDR3 protein is CASSVGTGALHF.

CDR3 sequence reads: CASSLEGGRAYLVQFF. CDR3 DNA sequence: TGTGCCAGCAGCCTGGAGGGAGGCCGAGCATACCTGGTGCAGTTCTTC. The chain links TRBV7-2 to TRBJ2-1; TRBD2 is a possible D gene (6 bases). Germline CDR1 and CDR2: SGHTA and FQGNSA. This CDR3 has 16 amino acids. V gave up 5 bases and J gave up 12 bases, with 26 bases separating them.

V usage is TRBV14 and J usage is TRBJ1-1; D ambiguous. CDR3 length: 13 residues. Between the trimmed V and J ends, which lost 2 bases and 14 bases, there was a span of 18 bases. Germline V gene lookup returns CDR1 SGHDN and CDR2 FVKESK. CDR3 DNA sequence: TGTGCCAGCAGCCAATATCCTTTCAATGAGGAGTTCTTT. It specifies CASSQYPFNEEFF.

About this clonotype: One end of the junction varies from germline; a read error may be responsible. The chain links TRBV5-6 to TRBJ2-5; TRBD2 agrees at 7 bases. This CDR3 has 16 amino acids. Per the germline V gene, CDR1 is SGHDT and CDR2 is YYEEEE. CDR3 sequence reads: CASSAAQCGGQETQYF. The CDR3 DNA reads TGCGCCAGCAGCGCGGCACAGTGCGGGGGACAAGAGACCCAGTACTTC.

The rearrangement joins TRBV12-3 or TRBV12-4 to TRBJ1-5, with a weak D call TRBD1 (5 bases). V gave up 5 bases and J gave up 1 base, with 9 bases separating them. The CDR3 is 14 amino acids. The CDR3 sequence is CASSAGLSNQPQHF. The DNA of the CDR3 is TGTGCCAGCAGTGCGGGACTGAGCAATCAGCCCCAGCATTTT.

This clonotype has more than one count but fewer than ten. This chain links TRBV10-3 with TRBJ2-7; tentatively, D is TRBD1 (6 bases). The CDR3 runs 14 residues. Trimming shortened V by 0 bases and J by 2 bases, and 8 bases separated the two germline ends. Germline V gives CDR1 ENHRY, CDR2 SYGVKD. CDR3 loop: CAISESGDTYEQYF. CDR3 coding DNA: TGTGCCATCAGTGAGTCTGGGGACACCTACGAGCAGTACTTC.